This TCR beta chain appears in the sequencing data of a study of blood T cell repertoires in COVID-19. The V gene's germline CDR1 is MDHEN and CDR2 SYDVKM. Trimming took 4 bases from V and 6 from J, leaving 9 bases between them. The CDR3 length is 12 residues. Assay used: immunoSEQ multiplex PCR; TCRdb lists only in-frame clones, some missing. The table records about 250,000 clones, roughly 84% of them present only once. The chain has TRBV28 and TRBJ1-2; D may be TRBD1 (5 bases). The clonotype comes from a woman in her thirties or forties who had recovered from COVID-19. The specimen was peripheral blood. In nucleotides, the CDR3 is TGTGCCAGCAGTTCAGGGATCGATGGCTACACCTTC. This gives the protein CASSSGIDGYTF.